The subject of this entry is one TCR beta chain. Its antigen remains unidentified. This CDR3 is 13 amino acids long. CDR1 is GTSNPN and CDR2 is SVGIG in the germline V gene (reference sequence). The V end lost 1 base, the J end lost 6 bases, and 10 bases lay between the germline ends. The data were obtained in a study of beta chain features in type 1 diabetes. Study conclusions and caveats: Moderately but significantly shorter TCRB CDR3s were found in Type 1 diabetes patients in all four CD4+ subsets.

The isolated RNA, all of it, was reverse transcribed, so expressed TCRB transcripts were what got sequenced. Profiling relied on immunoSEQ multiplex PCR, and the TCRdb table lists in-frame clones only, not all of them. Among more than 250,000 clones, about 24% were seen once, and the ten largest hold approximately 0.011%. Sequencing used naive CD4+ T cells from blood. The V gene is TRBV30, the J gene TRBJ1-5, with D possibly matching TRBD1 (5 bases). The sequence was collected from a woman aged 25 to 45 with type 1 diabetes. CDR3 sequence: CAWSAGEGQPQHF. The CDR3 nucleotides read TGTGCCTGGAGTGCGGGGGAGGGTCAGCCCCAGCATTTT.